The subject of this entry is one TCR beta chain. Antigen unknown. Each CDR3 protein is one row after TCRdb ran MiXCR on the 5' RACE reads. The sample shows roughly 480,000 distinct CDR3 sequences, roughly 25% of them seen only once. The entry originates in a study of T-cell memory formation after mild COVID-19. The study, taken as a whole, reports: Clones contracting across day 15 to 85 had a balanced CD4/CD8 profile; later expanding clones leaned CD4+. Whether day 37 second-wave clones are SARS-CoV-2-specific was not confirmed. Shrinking CD4+ clones were chiefly CM and EM; CD8+ ones were chiefly EMRA. Within pre-infection memory, some responding clones were found, suggesting cross-reactive memory joined.

The V and J ends lost 2 bases and 0 bases respectively, with 7 bases between them. CDR3 length equals 14 residues. Germline lookup yields CDR1 MNHEY and CDR2 SVGEGT. Sequenced material: PBMCs or a T cell subset sorted from them (not recorded which). J is TRBJ1-1 and V is TRBV6-2 or TRBV6-3, with D perhaps TRBD1 (5 bases). The sequence came from an adult woman who had mild COVID-19 (a few samples of this study predate the infection). Cell type and time point are not known. The CDR3 DNA reads TGTGCCAGCAGTTACAGGGGTCTGAACACTGAAGCTTTCTTT. Translating it yields CASSYRGLNTEAFF.